This T cell receptor (beta chain) was recorded in a study of blood T cell repertoires in COVID-19. Across the whole study: Acute-phase and convalescent COVID-19 samples originated in the United States, Italy and Spain.

Using immunoSEQ multiplex PCR, the repertoire was profiled, and TCRdb retains in-frame clones only, with some absent. The sample lists more than 85,000 clones, over 60% occurring once. The CDR3 is made up of 15 amino acids. CDR1 is LGHDT and CDR2 is YNNKEL in the germline V gene (reference sequence). V was shortened by 0 bases and J by 5 bases, with 14 bases between the two germline ends. J is TRBJ2-7 and V is TRBV3-1 (or the pseudogene TRBV3-2); D possibly corresponds to TRBD1 (5 bases). The sequence derives from a human donor in a cohort sampled during active or convalescent COVID-19. Sequencing was done on a sample of peripheral blood. The CDR3 DNA is TGTGCCAGCAGCCAAGACTGGGGCAGGGCCAACGAGCAGTACTTC. Its protein product is CASSQDWGRANEQYF.